This T cell receptor beta chain was identified in a study of cytomegalovirus exposure and HLA in healthy donors. 60 Vbeta and 13 Jbeta primers were used in PCR. Some clones are missing from TCRdb's copy, which holds only in-frame ones; the method was immunoSEQ multiplex PCR. The data contain 270,000 or so clones, about nine tenths of them singletons. CDR3 length: 17 residues. The V gene end was trimmed by 0 bases and the J gene end by 4 bases; junction bases not matched to a gene: 8. Germline V lookup: CDR1 LNHNV, CDR2 YYDKDF (reference sequence). The sample consisted of PBMCs. V and J are TRBV15 and TRBJ2-3; 9 bases map to TRBD1. This receptor was identified in a man aged 40-49 years in good health and CMV-seropositive. CDR3 coding DNA: TGTGCCACCAGCAGAGAGTGGATGGACAGGGGTGCAGATACGCAGTATTTT. It yields the protein CATSREWMDRGADTQYF. Looking up the rest from reference TRBV15 and TRBJ2-3 gives the full variable domain: DAMVIQNPRYQVTQFGKPVTLSCSQTLNHNVMYWYQQKSSQAPKLLFHYYDKDFNNEADTPDNFQSRRPNTSFCFLDIRSPGLGDTAMYLCATSREWMDRGADTQYFGPGTRLTVL.